A selection of T cell receptor beta chains follows, all from one sample in a study of PD-1 blockade in classical Hodgkin lymphoma. The repertoire was sequenced with immunoSEQ multiplex PCR; TCRdb's copy has only in-frame clones and lacks some. This table holds 17,000 or so clones, about nine tenths found once. Source material: peripheral blood mononuclear cells (PBMCs). The receptors derive from a human donor with classical Hodgkin lymphoma. The CDR3 runs from the conserved cysteine through the conserved F or W. Each record gives: J gene, D gene, V gene, clone size, CDR3 DNA, CDR3 protein. The D gene is left open where the match is weak. A clone size is listed for some rows: how often the clone was seen (once, few, many), or a class if it is expanded.

>TRBJ1-1|TRBD1|TRBV7-8|.
TGTGCCAGCAGCGTCGCGAGGGGGCCCACTGAAGCTTTCTTT
CASSVARGPTEAFF
>TRBJ2-1|.|TRBV5-6|.
TGTGCCAGCAGCTTGGGAGGACCCTTCAATGAGCAGTTCTTC
CASSLGGPFNEQFF
>TRBJ2-7|TRBD2|TRBV4-2|.
TGTGCCAGCAGCCCCGGACTAGCGGGGGAGCAGTACTTC
CASSPGLAGEQYF
>TRBJ1-1|TRBD1|TRBV6-5|.
TGTGCCAGCAGTTACTCGTCGGGAGGGGGCTACACTGAAGCTTTCTTT
CASSYSSGGGYTEAFF
>TRBJ1-2|.|TRBV7-9|.
TGTGCCAGCAGTTTTGATCAACGCTATGGCTACACCTTC
CASSFDQRYGYTF
>TRBJ2-5|.|TRBV19|.
TGTGCCAGTAGTATAGGCCCGGGACTCCTCCAAGAGACCCAGTACTTC
CASSIGPGLLQETQYF
>TRBJ1-2|TRBD1|TRBV7-2|.
TGTGCCAGCAGACAACAGGGACAGGGGGCTATTCGGTATGGCTACACCTTC
CASRQQGQGAIRYGYTF
>TRBJ2-5|.|TRBV5-8|.
TGTGCCAGCAGCTTGGAAGGCCAGGGGGAGACCCAGTACTTC
CASSLEGQGETQYF
>TRBJ1-2|.|TRBV28|.
TGTGCCAGCAGTTACGTGGCCCCCTACGGCTACACCTTC
CASSYVAPYGYTF
>TRBJ2-3|.|TRBV28|.
TGTGCCAGCAGGAACCAGATACGCACAGATACGCAGTATTTT
CASRNQIRTDTQYF
>TRBJ2-1|TRBD2|TRBV28|.
TGTGCCAGCAGTCTAGCGGGAGGATACAATGAGCAGTTCTTC
CASSLAGGYNEQFF
>TRBJ1-5|.|TRBV4-3|once
TGCGCCAGCAGCCAAGATTATATGGGACGGGGACAGCCCCAGCATTTT
CASSQDYMGRGQPQHF
>TRBJ2-3|TRBD1|TRBV6-4|.
TGTGCCAGCAGTGACTCGACAGGGCGCACAGATACGCAGTATTTT
CASSDSTGRTDTQYF
>TRBJ2-5|.|TRBV11-2|.
TGTGCCAGCAGCTTGGCCAGGCGAGAGACCCAGTACTTC
CASSLARRETQYF
>TRBJ2-7|TRBD1|TRBV30|.
TGTGCCTGGGGCTCCGGGACAGGGGAGGAGCAGTACTTC
CAWGSGTGEEQYF
>TRBJ2-4|TRBD2|TRBV7-2|.
TGTGCCAGCAGCCACACTAGCGGGAGTATGAACATTCAGTACTTC
CASSHTSGSMNIQYF
>TRBJ1-2|TRBD1|TRBV4-1|.
TGCGCCAGCAGCCTACCCGACAGGGAAGGGCGCTACACCTTC
CASSLPDREGRYTF
>TRBJ1-2|.|TRBV4-1|.
TGCGCCAGCAGCCAAGATCGGAGGAGCTATGGCTACACCTTC
CASSQDRRSYGYTF
>TRBJ1-2|.|TRBV14|once
TGTGCCAGCAGCCAAGATTGGGGACATGGCTACACCTTC
CASSQDWGHGYTF
>TRBJ1-3|.|TRBV11-2|.
TGTGCCAGCAGCCTAGGACACCTGAGCTCTGGAAACACCATATATTTT
CASSLGHLSSGNTIYF
>TRBJ1-2|.|TRBV9|.
TGTGCCAGCAGCGTAGCTGGGGGGGCTCTGAGCTACACCTTC
CASSVAGGALSYTF
>TRBJ1-1|.|TRBV7-8|.
TGTGCCAGCAGCCGCACGGAAGGAAGGACTGAAGCTTTCTTT
CASSRTEGRTEAFF
>TRBJ2-5|.|TRBV30|.
TGTGCCTGGGCGAAGGGGGGGGACCAAGAGACCCAGTACTTC
CAWAKGGDQETQYF
>TRBJ1-4|TRBD1|TRBV7-9|once
TGTGCCAGCAGCTTAGGTTTGGGACAGCTATCAACTAATGAAAAACTGTTTTTT
CASSLGLGQLSTNEKLFF
>TRBJ2-3|TRBD1|TRBV10-3|.
TGTGCCATCAGGACAGGGGACACAGATACGCAGTATTTT
CAIRTGDTDTQYF
>TRBJ1-5|TRBD1|TRBV27|.
TGTGCCAGCAGCTACAGGGGCCCTAATCAGCCCCAGCATTTT
CASSYRGPNQPQHF
>TRBJ1-4|.|TRBV7-9|.
TGTGCCAGCAGCTTAGGTGGTTCGGACAAGTCATTT
CASSLGGSDKSF
>TRBJ2-5|.|TRBV11-2|once
TGTGCCAGCAGCTTTGCCACGCAAGAGACCCAGTACTTC
CASSFATQETQYF
>TRBJ1-5|TRBD1|TRBV10-3|.
TGTGCCATCAGCCCCACAGGGGGCAATCAGCCCCAGCATTTT
CAISPTGGNQPQHF
>TRBJ2-7|.|TRBV11-2|.
TGTGCCAGCACTCGAACTAGGGGCGACGAGCAGTACTTC
CASTRTRGDEQYF
>TRBJ1-1|.|TRBV15|.
TGTGCCACAGGTTCTAACACTGAAGCTTTCTTT
CATGSNTEAFF
>TRBJ2-1|TRBD1|TRBV6-1|once
TGTGCCAGCAGTGGACGAACCGGGACAGGGGTTAATGAGCAGTTCTTC
CASSGRTGTGVNEQFF
>TRBJ1-1|.|TRBV19|once
TGTGCCAGTAGTGTTACCACAGGCCCCTCAGCTTTCTTT
CASSVTTGPSAFF
>TRBJ1-6|TRBD1|TRBV28|.
TGTGCCAGCAACCCCCGGGACAGGGATAATTCACCCCTCCACTTT
CASNPRDRDNSPLHF
>TRBJ2-1|TRBD2|TRBV5-6|.
TGTGCCAGCAGCTCGGGGTTATCGGGGGGAGGGAATGAGCAGTTCTTC
CASSSGLSGGGNEQFF
>TRBJ2-1|TRBD1|TRBV7-2|.
TGTGCCAGCAGCGCCTGGGACAGGGGGGAGCAGTTCTTC
CASSAWDRGEQFF
>TRBJ1-4|TRBD1|TRBV19|.
TGTGCCAGTAACCGATTCCGGGCAGGGGGCGCGGATGGGGAAAAACTGTTTTTT
CASNRFRAGGADGEKLFF
>TRBJ1-5|TRBD1|TRBV19|.
TGTGCCAGTAGTACAGGGGGCCGCAATCAGCCCCAGCATTTT
CASSTGGRNQPQHF
>TRBJ2-5|.|TRBV4-2|.
TGTGCCAGCAGCCGTCCCGGGACTTCGCAAGAGACCCAGTACTTC
CASSRPGTSQETQYF
>TRBJ2-1|TRBD1|TRBV18|.
TGTGCCAGCTCAGATACGATTACAGGGGGCAATGAGCAGTTCTTC
CASSDTITGGNEQFF
>TRBJ1-2|.|TRBV11-2|.
TGTGCCAGCAGCTGGCGGGGAGGGGCCGGGTTGGGCTATGGCTACACCTTC
CASSWRGGAGLGYGYTF
>TRBJ1-5|.|TRBV7-2|.
TGTGCCAGCAGCTTAGTTGTAGGCCAGGGAAACGGCCAGCCCCAGCATTTT
CASSLVVGQGNGQPQHF
>TRBJ2-3|TRBD1|TRBV5-4|once
TGTGCCAGCAGCTTGGAAGGGGACAGGGGTGCAGATACGCAGTATTTT
CASSLEGDRGADTQYF
>TRBJ2-7|.|TRBV7-2|.
TGTGCCAGCAGCTGGGGTCCGGCGCAGTACTTC
CASSWGPAQYF
>TRBJ2-1|.|TRBV7-2|.
TGTGCCAGCAGCTTAGTACCACCTCCGGGGAATGAGCAGTTCTTC
CASSLVPPPGNEQFF
>TRBJ1-2|.|TRBV19|.
TGTGCCAGTAGTACAGCCGGGACACCTAACTATGGCTACACCTTC
CASSTAGTPNYGYTF
>TRBJ2-1|.|TRBV7-8|.
TGTGCCAGCAGCCTTCCGGGAACCTACAATGAGCAGTTCTTC
CASSLPGTYNEQFF
>TRBJ1-2|.|TRBV7-9|.
TGTGCCAGCAGCCTACATAATGGGGGTGATGGCTACACCTTC
CASSLHNGGDGYTF
>TRBJ2-1|TRBD1|TRBV27|.
TGTGCCAGCAGTCCCCACTCCGGGACAGGACTCTACAATGAGCAGTTCTTC
CASSPHSGTGLYNEQFF
>TRBJ2-2|TRBD2|TRBV19|.
TGTGCCAGTAGTATAGAAGTGGCTAGCGGGAGAAGGAGCACCGGGGAGCTGTTTTTT
CASSIEVASGRRSTGELFF
>TRBJ2-5|TRBD2|TRBV7-2|.
TGTGCCAGCAGCTTTCAAGCGGGAGGTACACGCGGGAAGACCCAGTACTTC
CASSFQAGGTRGKTQYF
>TRBJ1-1|TRBD1|TRBV7-3|.
TGTGCCAGCAGCTTAAACAGACAGGGTGAAGCTTTCTTT
CASSLNRQGEAFF
>TRBJ2-7|TRBD2|TRBV4-3|.
TGCGCCAGCAGCCAAGGCCGGGTTAGCGGGAGGGTCGAGCAGTACTTC
CASSQGRVSGRVEQYF
>TRBJ2-7|TRBD2|TRBV7-8|.
TGTGCCAGCAGCTGGTGGACTAGCAGCGTCGAGCAGTACTTC
CASSWWTSSVEQYF
>TRBJ2-3|TRBD1|TRBV11-3|few
TGTGCCAGCAGCCAGGGACAGGGAAACACAGATACGCAGTATTTT
CASSQGQGNTDTQYF